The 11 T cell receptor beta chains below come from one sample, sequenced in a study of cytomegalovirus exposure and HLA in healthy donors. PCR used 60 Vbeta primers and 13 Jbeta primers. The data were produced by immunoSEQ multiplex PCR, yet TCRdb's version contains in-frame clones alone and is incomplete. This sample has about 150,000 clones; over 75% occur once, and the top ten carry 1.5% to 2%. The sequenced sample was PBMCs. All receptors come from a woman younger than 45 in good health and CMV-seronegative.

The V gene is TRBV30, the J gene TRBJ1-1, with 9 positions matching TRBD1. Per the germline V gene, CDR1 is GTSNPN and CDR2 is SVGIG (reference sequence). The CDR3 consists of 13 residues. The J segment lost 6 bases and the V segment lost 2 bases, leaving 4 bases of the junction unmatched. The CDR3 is CAWSPYRGPEAFF. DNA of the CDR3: TGTGCCTGGAGTCCATACAGGGGGCCTGAAGCTTTCTTT.

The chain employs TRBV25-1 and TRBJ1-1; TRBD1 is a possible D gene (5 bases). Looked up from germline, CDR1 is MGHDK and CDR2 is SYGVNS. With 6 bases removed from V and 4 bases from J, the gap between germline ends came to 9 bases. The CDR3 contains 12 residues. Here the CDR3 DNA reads TGTGCCAGCAGGCCCGGGGGCACTGAAGCTTTCTTT. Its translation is CASRPGGTEAFF.

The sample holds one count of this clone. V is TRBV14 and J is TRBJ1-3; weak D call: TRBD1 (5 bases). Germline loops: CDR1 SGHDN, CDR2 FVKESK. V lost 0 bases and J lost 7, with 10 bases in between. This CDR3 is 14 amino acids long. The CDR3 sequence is CASSQDRRGNTIYF. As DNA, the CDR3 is TGTGCCAGCAGCCAAGATCGGCGGGGGAACACCATATATTTT.

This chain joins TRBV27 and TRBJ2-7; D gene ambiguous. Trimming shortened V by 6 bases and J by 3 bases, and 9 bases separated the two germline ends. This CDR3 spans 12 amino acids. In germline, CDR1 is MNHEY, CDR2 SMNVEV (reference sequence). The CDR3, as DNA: TGTGCCAGCAGCTCAGTCCACTACGAGCAGTACTTC. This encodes CASSSVHYEQYF.

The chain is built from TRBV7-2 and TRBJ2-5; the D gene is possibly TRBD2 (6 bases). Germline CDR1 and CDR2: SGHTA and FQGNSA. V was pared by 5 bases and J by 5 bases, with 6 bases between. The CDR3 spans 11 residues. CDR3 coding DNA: TGTGCCAGCAGCCGGGGGGAGACCCAGTACTTC. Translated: CASSRGETQYF.

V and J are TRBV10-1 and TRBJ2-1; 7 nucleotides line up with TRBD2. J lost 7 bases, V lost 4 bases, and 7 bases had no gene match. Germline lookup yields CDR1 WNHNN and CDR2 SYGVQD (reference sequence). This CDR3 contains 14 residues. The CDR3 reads CASSAGGPTNEQFF. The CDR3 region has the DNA TGCGCCAGCAGTGCGGGGGGTCCTACAAATGAGCAGTTCTTC.

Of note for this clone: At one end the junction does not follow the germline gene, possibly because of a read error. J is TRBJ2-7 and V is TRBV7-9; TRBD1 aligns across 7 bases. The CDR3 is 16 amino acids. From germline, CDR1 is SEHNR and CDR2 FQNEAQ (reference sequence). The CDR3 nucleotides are TGTTCCAGCAGCTTCGGGACAGAGGTCTTCTCTCGAGAGCAGTACTTC. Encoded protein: CSSSFGTEVFSREQYF.

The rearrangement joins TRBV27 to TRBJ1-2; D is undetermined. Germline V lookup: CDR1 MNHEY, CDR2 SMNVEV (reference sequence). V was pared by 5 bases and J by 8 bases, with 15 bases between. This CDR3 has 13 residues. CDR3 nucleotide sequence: TGTGCCAGCAGTGTCCGACCTCCAGGCGGCTACACCTTC. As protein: CASSVRPPGGYTF.

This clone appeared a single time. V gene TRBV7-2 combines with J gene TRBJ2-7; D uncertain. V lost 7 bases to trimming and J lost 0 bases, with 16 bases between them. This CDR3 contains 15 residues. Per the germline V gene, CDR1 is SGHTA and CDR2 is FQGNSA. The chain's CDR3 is CASTPDQYSSYEQYF. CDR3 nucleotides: TGTGCCAGCACCCCTGACCAGTACAGCTCCTACGAGCAGTACTTC.

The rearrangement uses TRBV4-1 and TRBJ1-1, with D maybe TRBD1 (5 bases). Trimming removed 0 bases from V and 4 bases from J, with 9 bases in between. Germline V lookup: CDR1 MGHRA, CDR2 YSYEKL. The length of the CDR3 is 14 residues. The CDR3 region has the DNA TGCGCCAGCAGCCAAGATCGGCAGGGCACTGAAGCTTTCTTT. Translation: CASSQDRQGTEAFF.

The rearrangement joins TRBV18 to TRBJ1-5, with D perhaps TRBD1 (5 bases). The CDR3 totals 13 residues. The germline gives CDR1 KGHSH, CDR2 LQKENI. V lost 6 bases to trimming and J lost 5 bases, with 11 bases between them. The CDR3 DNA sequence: TGTGCCAGCTCCCGGGGGGTGGATCAGCCCCAGCATTTT. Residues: CASSRGVDQPQHF. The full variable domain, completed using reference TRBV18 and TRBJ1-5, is NAGVMQNPRHLVRRRGQEARLRCSPMKGHSHVYWYRQLPEEGLKFMVYLQKENIIDESGMPKERFSAEFPKEGPSILRIQQVVRGDSAAYFCASSRGVDQPQHFGDGTRLSIL.